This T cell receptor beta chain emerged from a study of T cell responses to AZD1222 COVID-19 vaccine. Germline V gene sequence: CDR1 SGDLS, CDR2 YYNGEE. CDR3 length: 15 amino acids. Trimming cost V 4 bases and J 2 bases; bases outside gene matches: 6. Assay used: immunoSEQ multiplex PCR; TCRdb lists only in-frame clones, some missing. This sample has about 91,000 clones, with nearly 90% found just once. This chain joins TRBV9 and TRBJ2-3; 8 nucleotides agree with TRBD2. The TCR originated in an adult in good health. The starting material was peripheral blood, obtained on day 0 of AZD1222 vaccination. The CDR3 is CASSISGGPTDTQYF. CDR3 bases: TGTGCCAGCAGCATCTCGGGGGGGCCCACAGATACGCAGTATTTT.